These T cell receptor beta chains were read from a single sample in a study of control samples from healthy donors and cancer patients. The protocol was immunoSEQ multiplex PCR, while the TCRdb copy is restricted to in-frame clones and leaves out a portion. The sample shows fewer than 100,000 clones, roughly four fifths of them seen only once. Sequencing used blood. These receptor sequences come from a woman between 55 and 75 years old in good health. CDR3s include the opening cysteine and the closing phenylalanine or tryptophan. Fields, in order: clone size, V gene, J gene, D gene, CDR3 protein, CDR3 DNA. A D gene is named only where the DNA matches it firmly. Some rows have no size entry. The others give once, few or many, or a class for an expanded clone.

once	TRBV6-5	TRBJ2-3	TRBD1	CASPGQGGRTDTQYF	TGTGCCAGCCCGGGACAGGGGGGAAGGACAGATACGCAGTATTTT
.	TRBV6-5	TRBJ2-2	.	CASGRPGHLSGELFF	TGTGCCAGCGGCCGACCGGGACACCTATCCGGGGAGCTGTTTTTT
.	TRBV2	TRBJ1-5	.	CASNRQGNSNQPQHF	TGTGCCAGCAATCGCCAGGGGAATTCCAATCAGCCCCAGCATTTT
.	TRBV14	TRBJ2-7	.	CASSLQGGLMTYEQYF	TGTGCCAGCAGCCTCCAAGGGGGACTGATGACCTACGAGCAGTACTTC
.	TRBV7-2	TRBJ2-1	.	CATQGGVRRNNEQFF	TGTGCCACCCAAGGAGGGGTAAGGAGGAACAATGAGCAGTTCTTC
.	TRBV4-3	TRBJ2-2	.	CASSQDLSGVTGELFF	TGCGCCAGCAGCCAAGATTTGTCGGGGGTGACCGGGGAGCTGTTTTTT
.	TRBV27	TRBJ1-6	.	CATRNMGEIVLHF	TGTGCCACCAGGAATATGGGGGAGATCGTCCTCCACTTT
.	TRBV6-2/TRBV6-3	TRBJ1-1	.	CASSYLYTEAFF	TGTGCCAGCAGTTACCTATACACTGAAGCTTTCTTT
.	TRBV10-3	TRBJ2-5	TRBD1	CAISGQGRTQYF	TGTGCCATCAGTGGACAGGGGAGGACCCAGTACTTC
once	TRBV5-4	TRBJ2-5	.	CASSLVGQETQYF	TGTGCCAGCAGCTTGGTGGGCCAAGAGACCCAGTACTTC
.	TRBV18	TRBJ1-3	.	CASSIGAGRGNTIYF	TGTGCCAGCTCCATCGGCGCGGGGCGTGGAAACACCATATATTTT
.	TRBV6-5	TRBJ1-1	TRBD1	CASRLPGGKNTEAFF	TGTGCCAGCAGGTTACCAGGGGGTAAGAACACTGAAGCTTTCTTT
once	TRBV18	TRBJ2-7	.	CASSPLGGGSTGDEQYF	TGTGCCAGCTCACCGCTTGGGGGCGGGAGCACCGGAGACGAGCAGTACTTC
.	TRBV5-1	TRBJ2-5	TRBD1	CASSYAPGQQETQYF	TGCGCCAGCAGCTATGCACCGGGACAGCAAGAGACCCAGTACTTC
.	TRBV5-6	TRBJ1-2	.	CASRRGAGYTF	TGTGCCAGCAGGCGGGGGGCTGGCTACACCTTC
.	TRBV9	TRBJ2-7	.	CASSEEGGGLYEQYF	TGTGCCAGCAGCGAGGAGGGGGGAGGTTTATACGAGCAGTACTTC
.	TRBV6-1	TRBJ1-5	TRBD1	CASSEMGTGGQPQHF	TGTGCCAGCAGTGAAATGGGAACAGGGGGGCAGCCCCAGCATTTT
once	TRBV7-6	TRBJ2-7	TRBD2	CASSLGRTSGASYEQYF	TGTGCCAGCAGCTTGGGTCGTACTAGCGGGGCTTCCTACGAGCAGTACTTC
once	TRBV19	TRBJ1-5	.	CASSIVAGNQPQHF	TGTGCCAGTAGTATTGTCGCAGGGAATCAGCCCCAGCATTTT
.	TRBV7-2	TRBJ2-3	TRBD2	CASSRAAGARNTQYF	TGTGCCAGCAGCCGCGCCGCGGGAGCAAGGAATACGCAGTATTTT
once	TRBV5-1	TRBJ1-6	.	CASSLYEQKGGSPLHF	TGCGCCAGCAGCTTGTACGAACAAAAGGGAGGTTCACCCCTCCACTTT
.	TRBV18	TRBJ2-1	TRBD2	CASSEFGGATTDEQFF	TGTGCCAGCTCGGAATTCGGGGGGGCCACTACAGATGAGCAGTTCTTC
.	TRBV11-2	TRBJ2-1	TRBD2	CASSLGLRGNYNEQFF	TGTGCCAGCAGCTTAGGCTTGCGGGGGAACTACAATGAGCAGTTCTTC
.	TRBV5-1	TRBJ2-1	TRBD1	CANSFTGVGEQFF	TGCGCCAACAGCTTTACAGGGGTAGGTGAGCAGTTCTTC
few	TRBV5-1	TRBJ1-1	TRBD1	CASSLSGQGYEAFF	TGCGCCAGCAGCTTGTCTGGACAGGGCTATGAAGCTTTCTTT
.	TRBV5-6	TRBJ2-7	.	CASSFDRPAYEQYF	TGTGCCAGCAGCTTTGACAGGCCCGCCTACGAGCAGTACTTC
.	TRBV15	TRBJ2-7	TRBD2	CATSRETSGRNEQYF	TGTGCCACCAGCAGAGAAACTAGCGGAAGGAACGAGCAGTACTTC